The 17 T cell receptor beta chains reported below all come from one sample, sequenced in a study of cytomegalovirus exposure and HLA in healthy donors. PCR used 60 Vbeta primers and 13 Jbeta primers. Method: immunoSEQ multiplex PCR; TCRdb's copy keeps in-frame clones and lacks some. The sample lists 100,000 to 150,000 clones, 76% occurring once. Input material: PBMCs. These receptors originate from a man aged 45-65 years in good health and CMV-seronegative.

The genes are TRBV29-1 and TRBJ2-2; D not resolved. V was trimmed by 4 bases and J by 1 base, leaving 7 bases between them. Germline loops: CDR1 SQVTM, CDR2 ANQGSEA. The CDR3 runs 13 residues. The CDR3: CSVVVGNTGELFF. As DNA, the CDR3 is TGCAGCGTTGTGGTCGGGAACACCGGGGAGCTGTTTTTT.

CDR3 DNA: TGTGCCAGCTCACGCTCTGGGGACAGGGGCCGCACTGAAGCTTTCTTT. This gives the protein CASSRSGDRGRTEAFF. This sequence joins TRBV18 and TRBJ1-1, with 10 bases lining up with TRBD1. J was trimmed by 4 bases and V by 4 bases; bases with no gene match: 9. The CDR3 runs 16 residues. Germline V gene sequence: CDR1 KGHSH, CDR2 LQKENI.

V and J are TRBV5-4 and TRBJ2-7, with 9 bases identical to TRBD1. There are 16 residues in the CDR3. Germline assignment: CDR1 SGHNT and CDR2 YYREEE (reference sequence). V was clipped by 3 bases and J by 2 bases; unmatched bases: 9. For the CDR3, the DNA is TGTGCCAGCAGCTATTCCCTGACAGGGGGTCCCTACGAGCAGTACTTC. Residues: CASSYSLTGGPYEQYF. Full variable domain (missing parts from reference TRBV5-4 and TRBJ2-7): ETGVTQSPTHLIKTRGQQVTLRCSSQSGHNTVSWYQQALGQGPQFIFQYYREEENGRGNFPPRFSGLQFPNYSSELNVNALELDDSALYLCASSYSLTGGPYEQYFGPGTRLTVT.

As for this clone: One end of the junction fails to match germline, which may point to a read error. V is TRBV7-9 and J is TRBJ1-1; the D is unclear. Germline V gene sequence: CDR1 SEHNR, CDR2 FQNEAQ (reference sequence). The CDR3 covers 14 residues. CDR3 nucleotides: TGTTCCAGCAGCTTAGTTGAGGGGAACACTGAAGCTTTCTTT. Translated: CSSSLVEGNTEAFF.

Only a few counts were recorded for this clone. The chain joins TRBV19 to TRBJ1-1; 7 bases align to TRBD1. Looked up from germline, CDR1 is LNHDA and CDR2 is SQIVND (reference sequence). CDR3 length: 13 amino acids. The junction had 5 bases not matched to a gene; V was cut back by 5 bases and J by 5 bases. The CDR3 sequence: CASSPTRGTEAFF. DNA of the CDR3: TGTGCCAGTAGTCCAACCAGGGGGACTGAAGCTTTCTTT.

The chain links TRBV19 to TRBJ1-6, with D possibly TRBD1 on 5 matching bases. The CDR3 is made up of 13 amino acids. Germline values: CDR1 LNHDA, CDR2 SQIVND (reference sequence). V lost 11 bases to trimming and J lost 10 bases, with 18 bases between them. CDR3 loop: CAVGGSSWSPLHF. The CDR3 DNA reads TGTGCCGTGGGGGGGAGCTCCTGGTCACCCCTCCACTTT.

The genes are TRBV11-1 and TRBJ2-1; 8 nucleotides agree with TRBD2. Germline V gene lookup returns CDR1 SGHAT and CDR2 FQDESV (reference sequence). The CDR3 sequence is 16 residues long. Germline trimming cut 5 bases from V and 8 bases from J; bases unmatched to any gene: 14. The CDR3 region is CASSPYESGGGDEQFF. CDR3 coding DNA: TGTGCCAGCAGCCCTTATGAGAGCGGGGGCGGGGATGAGCAGTTCTTC. The variable domain in full, completed from reference TRBV11-1 and TRBJ2-1, reads EAEVAQSPRYKITEKSQAVAFWCDPISGHATLYWYRQILGQGPELLVQFQDESVVDDSQLPKDRFSAERLKGVDSTLKIQPAELGDSAMYLCASSPYESGGGDEQFFGPGTRLTVL.

The chain uses TRBV5-6 and TRBJ1-2, with D possibly being TRBD1 (5 bases). The CDR3 totals 16 residues. V gave up 1 base and J gave up 7 bases, with 20 bases separating them. Germline V gene data show CDR1 as SGHDT and CDR2 as YYEEEE. CDR3 loop: CASSLSFRAGISGYTF. The CDR3 bases are TGTGCCAGCAGCTTGAGTTTTAGGGCAGGGATCAGTGGCTACACCTTC.

The chain has TRBV25-1 and TRBJ1-1; TRBD1 matches at 9 bases. The CDR3 length is 14 residues. Germline V gene sequence: CDR1 MGHDK, CDR2 SYGVNS. The V segment lost 2 bases and the J segment 8 bases; nucleotides outside the gene matches: 6. The CDR3 DNA reads TGTGCCAGCAGTGAACCACAGGGGGCCTCAGAAGCTTTCTTT. This gives the protein CASSEPQGASEAFF. The variable domain in full, completed from reference TRBV25-1 and TRBJ1-1, reads EADIYQTPRYLVIGTGKKITLECSQTMGHDKMYWYQQDPGMELHLIHYSYGVNSTEKGDLSSESTVSRIRTEHFPLTLESARPSHTSQYLCASSEPQGASEAFFGQGTRLTVV.

This clone was observed a handful of times. The chain uses TRBV7-2 and TRBJ2-1; possible D gene TRBD1, 6 bases. The CDR3 extends over 12 amino acids. Per the germline V gene, CDR1 is SGHTA and CDR2 is FQGNSA. Trimming pared 3 bases from V and 6 bases from J, leaving 6 bases between. This CDR3 reads CASSLDSNEQFF. For the CDR3, the DNA is TGTGCCAGCAGCTTGGACAGCAATGAGCAGTTCTTC.

V and J are TRBV5-1 and TRBJ1-2; tentative D call: TRBD1 (5 bases). The CDR3 is made up of 13 amino acids. Between the trimmed V and J ends, which lost 0 bases and 6 bases, there was a span of 9 bases. The germline V gene has CDR1 SGHRS and CDR2 YFSETQ. The CDR3 DNA reads as TGCGCCAGCAGCTTGGGGGAGGGGAATGGCTACACCTTC. Amino acid sequence: CASSLGEGNGYTF.

This clone has only one observation. In nucleotides, the CDR3 is TGCGCCAGCAGCTTGGACGCTAGCGGGGGAATCCCCTACGAGCAGTACTTC. This gives the protein CASSLDASGGIPYEQYF. The rearrangement links TRBV5-1 to TRBJ2-7; 10 nucleotides agree with TRBD2. The V gene's germline CDR1 is SGHRS and CDR2 YFSETQ. With V trimmed by 0 bases and J by 2 bases, 8 bases remained unmatched. This CDR3 region has 17 residues.

This chain joins TRBV5-1 and TRBJ1-1, with D maybe TRBD1 (6 bases). Germline CDR1 reads SGHRS; CDR2 reads YFSETQ. V was pared by 2 bases and J by 5 bases, with 13 bases between. This CDR3 has 14 residues. CDR3 sequence reads: CASSFGTGTTEAFF. CDR3 DNA sequence: TGCGCCAGCAGCTTTGGAACAGGGACGACTGAAGCTTTCTTT.

This chain connects TRBV10-2 to TRBJ1-6, with 7 bases lining up with TRBD1. Germline V lookup: CDR1 WSHSY, CDR2 SAAADI. The CDR3 spans 13 residues. V gave up 7 bases and J gave up 7 bases; unmatched junction bases: 4. In DNA form, the CDR3 reads TGCGCCAGCAACCTGGACAGGAATTCACCCCTCCACTTT. It is translated as CASNLDRNSPLHF.

There are a few counts of this clone. This rearrangement joins TRBV7-9 to TRBJ1-4, with 7 bases matching TRBD1. Germline CDR1 reads SEHNR; CDR2 reads FQNEAQ (reference sequence). V dropped 8 bases and J dropped 6; count of bases not matched to a gene: 3. The CDR3 has 12 residues. CDR3 in DNA: TGTGCCAGCCACAGGGGAGATGAAAAACTGTTTTTT. Translation gives CASHRGDEKLFF.

The rearrangement uses TRBV10-1 and TRBJ2-4; D gene unclear. CDR3 size: 11 residues. Trimming shortened V by 4 bases and J by 8 bases, and 6 bases separated the two germline ends. Germline CDR1 and CDR2: WNHNN and SYGVQD (reference sequence). CDR3 loop: CASSAPDIQYF. CDR3 DNA: TGCGCCAGCAGTGCGCCAGACATTCAGTACTTC.

The rearrangement joins TRBV6-1 to TRBJ2-7; D might be TRBD1 (6 bases). Per the germline V gene, CDR1 is MNHNS and CDR2 is SASEGT. The ends were cut back, 2 bases at V and 3 bases at J, with 20 bases in the middle. This CDR3 has 17 amino acids. The CDR3 loop reads CASSEPSQTGTHYEQYV. The CDR3 nucleotides are TGTGCCAGCAGTGAACCCTCTCAGACAGGAACACACTACGAGCAGTACGTC.